This TCR beta chain comes out of a study of blood T cell repertoires in COVID-19. About the research overall: Acute and convalescent COVID-19 samples came from the United States, Italy and Spain. The cDNA or gDNA used as material had been derived from T cells, B-cell-depleted T cells, or PBMCs.

In the original processing: Reference gene primer amplification yielded estimated nucleated cell counts. The repertoire was sequenced with immunoSEQ multiplex PCR; TCRdb's copy has only in-frame clones and lacks some. Clone size and V and J calls were adopted from that table, with D and trimming inferred from the DNA. Among 110,000 to 150,000 clones listed, 80% were seen once. The sequence derives from a man aged 70 or older who had recovered from COVID-19. What was sequenced was peripheral blood.

The CDR3 nucleotides are TGCGCCAGCAGCCTTACAGGGCTGGAGACCCAGTACTTC. It specifies CASSLTGLETQYF. The chain combines TRBV4-1 with TRBJ2-5; maybe TRBD1 (6 bases). The germline V gene encodes CDR1 MGHRA and CDR2 YSYEKL. The germline V and J ends were trimmed by 4 bases and 5 bases, with 11 bases remaining between them. This CDR3 region has 13 residues.